The clone carrying this T cell receptor (beta chain) occurred a few times. Its specificity is unknown. This entry belongs to a study of vaccination and CD4 T cells after COVID-19. Study in general: Median draw time for post-COVID samples was more than 80 days post-diagnosis (range 35 to 161). Findings of the study overall: A nonsignificant median increase from 21 to 38 SARS-CoV-2-reactive clonotypes was observed. Analysis of convalescent patients found that 304 of 307 vaccine-specific clones were spike mono-reactive.

From the PCR reads, TCRdb called clonotypes with MiXCR, one entry per CDR3 protein. The data show around 37,000 distinct CDR3 sequences, with approximately 40% seen just once and about 5.3% held by the top ten. As to time point: late sampling 161 to 241 days after vaccination in a few convalescent patients. The CDR3 totals 16 residues. The germline V and J ends were trimmed by 8 bases and 10 bases, with 28 bases remaining between them. Germline assignment: CDR1 LNHDA and CDR2 SQIVND (reference sequence). The sequence was collected from a human donor who had recovered from COVID-19. This specimen consisted of CD4+ T cells from blood, obtained about 7 months after SARS-CoV-2 vaccination. This chain connects TRBV19 to TRBJ2-3, with a possible D match to TRBD2 (6 bases). The DNA of the CDR3 is TGTGCCAGTTGGCCGGGAGTTGGCAGGGCCGGCGGGGCGCAGTATTTT. Protein: CASWPGVGRAGGAQYF.